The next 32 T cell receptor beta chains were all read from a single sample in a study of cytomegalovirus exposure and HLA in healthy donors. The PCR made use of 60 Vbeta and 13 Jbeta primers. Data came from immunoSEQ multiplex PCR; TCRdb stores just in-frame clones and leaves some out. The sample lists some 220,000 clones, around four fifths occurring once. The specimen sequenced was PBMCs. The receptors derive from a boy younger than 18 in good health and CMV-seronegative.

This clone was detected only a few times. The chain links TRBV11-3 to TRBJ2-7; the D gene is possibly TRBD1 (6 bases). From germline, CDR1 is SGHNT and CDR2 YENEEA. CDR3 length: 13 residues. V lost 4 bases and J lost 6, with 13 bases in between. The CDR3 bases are TGTGCCAGCAGCTCTCATGACAGGACCGAGCAGTACTTC. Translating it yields CASSSHDRTEQYF.

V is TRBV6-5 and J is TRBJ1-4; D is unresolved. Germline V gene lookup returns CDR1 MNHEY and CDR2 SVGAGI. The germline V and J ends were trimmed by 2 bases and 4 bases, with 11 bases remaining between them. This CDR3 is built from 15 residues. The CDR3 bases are TGTGCCAGCAGTTACGATTGGCGGGGTAATGAAAAACTGTTTTTT. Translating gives CASSYDWRGNEKLFF.

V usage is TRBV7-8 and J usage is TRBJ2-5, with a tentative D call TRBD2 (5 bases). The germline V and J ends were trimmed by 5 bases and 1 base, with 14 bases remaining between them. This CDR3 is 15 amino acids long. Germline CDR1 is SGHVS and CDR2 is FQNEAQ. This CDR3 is CASSRMRAAQETQYF. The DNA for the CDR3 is TGTGCCAGCAGCCGGATGCGGGCAGCCCAAGAGACCCAGTACTTC.

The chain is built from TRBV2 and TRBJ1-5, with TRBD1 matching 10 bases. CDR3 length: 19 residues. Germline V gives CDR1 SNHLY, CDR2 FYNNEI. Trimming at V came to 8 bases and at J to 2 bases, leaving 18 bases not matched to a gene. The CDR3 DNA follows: TGTGCCAGCGCCGAATTATACTGGGATGGGACAGGGGGCAATCAGCCCCAGCATTTT. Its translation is CASAELYWDGTGGNQPQHF.

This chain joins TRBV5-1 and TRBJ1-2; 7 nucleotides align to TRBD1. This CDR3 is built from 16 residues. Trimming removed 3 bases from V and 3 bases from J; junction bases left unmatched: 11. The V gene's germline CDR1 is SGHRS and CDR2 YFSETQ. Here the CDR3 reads CASSWTSTGEDYGYTF. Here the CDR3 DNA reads TGCGCCAGCAGCTGGACATCTACAGGGGAGGACTATGGCTACACCTTC.

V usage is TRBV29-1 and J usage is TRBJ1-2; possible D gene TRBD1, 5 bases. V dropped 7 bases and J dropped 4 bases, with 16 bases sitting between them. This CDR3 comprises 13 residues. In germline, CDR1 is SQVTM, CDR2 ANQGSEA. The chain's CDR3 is CSAPDGGGYGYTF. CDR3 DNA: TGCAGCGCCCCCGACGGGGGAGGCTATGGCTACACCTTC.

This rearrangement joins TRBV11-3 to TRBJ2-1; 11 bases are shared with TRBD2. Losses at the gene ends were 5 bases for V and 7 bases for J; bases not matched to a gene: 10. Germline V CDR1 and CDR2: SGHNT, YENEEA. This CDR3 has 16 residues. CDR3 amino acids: CASSQIGLAGVNEQFF. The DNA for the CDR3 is TGTGCCAGCAGCCAGATAGGACTAGCGGGTGTGAATGAGCAGTTCTTC.

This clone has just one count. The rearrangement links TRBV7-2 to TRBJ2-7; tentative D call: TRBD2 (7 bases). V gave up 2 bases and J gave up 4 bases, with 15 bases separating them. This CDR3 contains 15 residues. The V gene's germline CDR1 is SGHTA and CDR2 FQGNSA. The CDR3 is CASSLSGGRGYEQYF. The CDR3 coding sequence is TGTGCCAGCAGCTTATCGGGGGGCCGAGGGTACGAGCAGTACTTC.

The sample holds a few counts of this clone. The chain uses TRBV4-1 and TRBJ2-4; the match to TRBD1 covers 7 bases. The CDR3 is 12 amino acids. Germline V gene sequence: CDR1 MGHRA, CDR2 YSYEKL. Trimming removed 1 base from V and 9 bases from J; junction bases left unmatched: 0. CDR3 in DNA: TGCGCCAGCAGCCAAGCAGGGGGCATTCAGTACTTC. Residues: CASSQAGGIQYF.

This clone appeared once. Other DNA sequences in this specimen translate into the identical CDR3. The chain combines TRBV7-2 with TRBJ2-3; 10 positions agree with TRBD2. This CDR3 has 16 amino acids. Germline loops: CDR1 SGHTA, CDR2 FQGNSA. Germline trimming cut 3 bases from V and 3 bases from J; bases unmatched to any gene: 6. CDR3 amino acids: CASSLELAGRTDTQYF. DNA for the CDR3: TGTGCCAGCAGCTTGGAACTAGCGGGGAGAACAGATACGCAGTATTTT.

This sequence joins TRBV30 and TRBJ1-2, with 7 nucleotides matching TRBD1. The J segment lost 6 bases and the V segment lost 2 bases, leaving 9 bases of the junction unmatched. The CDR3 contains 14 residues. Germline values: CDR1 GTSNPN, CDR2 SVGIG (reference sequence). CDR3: CAWSSRDSLNGYTF. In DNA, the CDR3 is TGTGCCTGGAGTTCCCGGGACAGCCTGAATGGCTACACCTTC.

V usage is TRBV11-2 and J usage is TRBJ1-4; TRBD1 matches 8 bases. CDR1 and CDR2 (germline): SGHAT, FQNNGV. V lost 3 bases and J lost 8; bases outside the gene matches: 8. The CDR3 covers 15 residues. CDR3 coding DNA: TGTGCCAGCAGCTTGCCGGGACAGGAAAACGAAAAACTGTTTTTT. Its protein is CASSLPGQENEKLFF.

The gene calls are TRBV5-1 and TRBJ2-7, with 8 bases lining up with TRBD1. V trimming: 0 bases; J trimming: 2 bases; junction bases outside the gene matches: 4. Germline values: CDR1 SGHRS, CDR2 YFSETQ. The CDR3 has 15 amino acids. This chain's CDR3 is CASSLAAGGPYEQYF. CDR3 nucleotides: TGCGCCAGCAGCTTGGCCGCAGGGGGCCCCTACGAGCAGTACTTC.

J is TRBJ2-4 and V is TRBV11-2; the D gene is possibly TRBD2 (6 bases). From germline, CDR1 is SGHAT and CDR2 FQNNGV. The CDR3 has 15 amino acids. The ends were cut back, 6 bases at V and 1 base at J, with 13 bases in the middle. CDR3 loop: CASRGLAAAKNIQYF. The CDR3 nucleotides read TGTGCCAGCAGGGGACTGGCAGCGGCCAAAAACATTCAGTACTTC.

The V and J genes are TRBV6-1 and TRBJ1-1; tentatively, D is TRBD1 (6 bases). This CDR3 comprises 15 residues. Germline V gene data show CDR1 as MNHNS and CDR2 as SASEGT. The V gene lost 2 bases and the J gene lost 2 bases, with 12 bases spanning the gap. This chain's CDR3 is CASSEITGINTEAFF. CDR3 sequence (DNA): TGTGCCAGCAGTGAAATAACAGGGATAAACACTGAAGCTTTCTTT.

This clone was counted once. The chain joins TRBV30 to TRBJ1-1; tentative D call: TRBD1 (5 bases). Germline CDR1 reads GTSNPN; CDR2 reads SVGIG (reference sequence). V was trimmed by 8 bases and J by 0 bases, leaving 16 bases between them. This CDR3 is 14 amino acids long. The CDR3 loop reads CAVSAGVLNTEAFF. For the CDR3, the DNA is TGTGCCGTTTCGGCGGGGGTTTTGAACACTGAAGCTTTCTTT.

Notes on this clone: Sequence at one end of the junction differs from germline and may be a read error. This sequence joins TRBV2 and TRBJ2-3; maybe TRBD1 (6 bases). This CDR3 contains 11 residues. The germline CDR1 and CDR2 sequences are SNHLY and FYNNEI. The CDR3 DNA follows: TGTGCCAGCGCAGGCCCAGGGGTACATCATTTT. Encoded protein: CASAGPGVHHF.

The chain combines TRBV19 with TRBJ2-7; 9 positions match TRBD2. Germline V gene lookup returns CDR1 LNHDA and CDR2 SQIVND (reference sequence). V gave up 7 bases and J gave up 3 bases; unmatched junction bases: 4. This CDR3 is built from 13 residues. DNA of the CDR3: TGTGCCAGTAAGGCGGGAGGGGGCTACGAGCAGTACTTC. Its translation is CASKAGGGYEQYF. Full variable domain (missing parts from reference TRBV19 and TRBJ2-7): DGGITQSPKYLFRKEGQNVTLSCEQNLNHDAMYWYRQDPGQGLRLIYYSQIVNDFQKGDIAEGYSVSREKKESFPLTVTSAQKNPTAFYLCASKAGGGYEQYFGPGTRLTVT.

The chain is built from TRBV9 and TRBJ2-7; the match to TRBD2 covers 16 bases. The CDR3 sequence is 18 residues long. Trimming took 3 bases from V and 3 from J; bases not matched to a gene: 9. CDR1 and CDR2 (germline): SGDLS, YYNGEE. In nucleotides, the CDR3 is TGTGCCAGCAGCGGCTCCGGGACTAGCGGGAGGGGTAGCTACGAGCAGTACTTC. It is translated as CASSGSGTSGRGSYEQYF.

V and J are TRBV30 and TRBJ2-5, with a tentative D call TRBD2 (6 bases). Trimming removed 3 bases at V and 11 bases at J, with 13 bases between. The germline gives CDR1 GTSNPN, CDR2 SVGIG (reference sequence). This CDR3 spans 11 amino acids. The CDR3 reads CAWSRSGGQYF. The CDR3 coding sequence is TGTGCCTGGAGCCGGTCTGGAGGGCAGTACTTC.

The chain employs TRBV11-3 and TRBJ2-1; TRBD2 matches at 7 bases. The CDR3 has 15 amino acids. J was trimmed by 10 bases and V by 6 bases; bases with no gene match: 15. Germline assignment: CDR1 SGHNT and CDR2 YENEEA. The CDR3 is CASSHIRGERREQFF. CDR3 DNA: TGTGCCAGCAGTCACATTCGGGGGGAGCGGAGGGAGCAGTTCTTC.

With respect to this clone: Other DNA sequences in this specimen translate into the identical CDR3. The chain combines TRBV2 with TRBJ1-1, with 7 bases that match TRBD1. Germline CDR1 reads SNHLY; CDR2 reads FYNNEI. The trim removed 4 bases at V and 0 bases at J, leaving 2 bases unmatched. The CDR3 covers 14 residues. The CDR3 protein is CASSGDSMNTEAFF. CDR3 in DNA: TGTGCCAGCAGTGGGGACAGTATGAACACTGAAGCTTTCTTT.

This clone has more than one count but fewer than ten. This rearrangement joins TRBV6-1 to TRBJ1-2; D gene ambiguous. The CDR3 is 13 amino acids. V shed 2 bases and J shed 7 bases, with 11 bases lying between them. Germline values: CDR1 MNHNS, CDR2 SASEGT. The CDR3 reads CASSEQYVSGYTF. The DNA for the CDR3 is TGTGCCAGCAGTGAACAGTACGTTTCTGGCTACACCTTC.

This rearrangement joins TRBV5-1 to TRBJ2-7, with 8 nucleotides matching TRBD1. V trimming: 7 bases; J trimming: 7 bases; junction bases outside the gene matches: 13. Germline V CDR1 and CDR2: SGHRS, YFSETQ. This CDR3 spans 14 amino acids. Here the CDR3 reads CASSQGDSPSEQYF. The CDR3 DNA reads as TGCGCCAGCTCACAGGGGGACTCTCCTAGTGAGCAGTACTTC.

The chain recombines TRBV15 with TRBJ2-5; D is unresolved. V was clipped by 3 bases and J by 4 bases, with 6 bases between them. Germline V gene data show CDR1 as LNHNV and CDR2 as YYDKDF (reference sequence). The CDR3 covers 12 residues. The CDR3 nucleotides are TGTGCCACCAGCAGCCGGGTAGAGACCCAGTACTTC. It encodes CATSSRVETQYF.

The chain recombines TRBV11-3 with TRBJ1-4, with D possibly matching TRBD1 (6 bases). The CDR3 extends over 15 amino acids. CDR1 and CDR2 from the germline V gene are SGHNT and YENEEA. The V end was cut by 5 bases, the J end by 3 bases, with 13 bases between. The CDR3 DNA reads TGTGCCAGCAGCGGGCGGACAGTTTCTAATGAAAAACTGTTTTTT. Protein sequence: CASSGRTVSNEKLFF.

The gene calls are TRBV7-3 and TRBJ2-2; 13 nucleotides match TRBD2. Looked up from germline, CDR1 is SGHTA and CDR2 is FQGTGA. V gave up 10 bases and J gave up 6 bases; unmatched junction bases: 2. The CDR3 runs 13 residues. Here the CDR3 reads CATGLAGAGELFF. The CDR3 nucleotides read TGTGCCACCGGACTAGCGGGGGCCGGGGAGCTGTTTTTT.

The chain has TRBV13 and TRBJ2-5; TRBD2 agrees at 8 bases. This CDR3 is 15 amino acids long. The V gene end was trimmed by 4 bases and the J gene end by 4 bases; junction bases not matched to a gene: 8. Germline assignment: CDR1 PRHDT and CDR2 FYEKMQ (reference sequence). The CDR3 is CASSYSGVGSETQYF. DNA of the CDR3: TGTGCCAGCAGCTATAGCGGGGTGGGTTCAGAGACCCAGTACTTC.

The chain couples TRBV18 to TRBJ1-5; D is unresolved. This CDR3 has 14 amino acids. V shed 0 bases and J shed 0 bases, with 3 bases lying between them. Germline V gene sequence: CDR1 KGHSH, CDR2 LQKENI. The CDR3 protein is CASSPPHSNQPQHF. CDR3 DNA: TGTGCCAGCTCACCACCCCATAGCAATCAGCCCCAGCATTTT.

The chain's CDR3 is CSAKWRATQYF. The CDR3 nucleotides read TGCAGTGCTAAGTGGCGGGCTACGCAGTATTTT. V usage is TRBV20-1 and J usage is TRBJ2-3, with D maybe TRBD2 (5 bases). Trimming stripped 4 bases from V and 8 bases from J, with 10 bases between. Germline CDR1 and CDR2: DFQATT and SNEGSKA (reference sequence). This CDR3 is 11 amino acids long.

CDR3 in DNA: TGTGCCAGCAGCATACAAACAGGGGGAGGTTCACCCCTCCACTTT. It is translated as CASSIQTGGGSPLHF. V is TRBV9 and J is TRBJ1-6; 8 bases align to TRBD1. There are 15 residues in the CDR3. Germline CDR1 is SGDLS and CDR2 is YYNGEE. Trimming removed 4 bases from V and 9 bases from J; junction bases left unmatched: 9.

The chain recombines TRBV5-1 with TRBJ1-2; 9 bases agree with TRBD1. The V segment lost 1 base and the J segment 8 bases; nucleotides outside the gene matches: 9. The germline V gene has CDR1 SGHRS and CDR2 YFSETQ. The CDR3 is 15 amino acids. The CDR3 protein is CASSLLRTGVRGYTF. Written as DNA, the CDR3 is TGCGCCAGCAGCTTGCTCCGGACAGGGGTACGAGGCTACACCTTC. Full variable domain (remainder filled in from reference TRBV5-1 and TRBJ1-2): KAGVTQTPRYLIKTRGQQVTLSCSPISGHRSVSWYQQTPGQGLQFLFEYFSETQRNKGNFPGRFSGRQFSNSRSEMNVSTLELGDSALYLCASSLLRTGVRGYTFGSGTRLTVV.